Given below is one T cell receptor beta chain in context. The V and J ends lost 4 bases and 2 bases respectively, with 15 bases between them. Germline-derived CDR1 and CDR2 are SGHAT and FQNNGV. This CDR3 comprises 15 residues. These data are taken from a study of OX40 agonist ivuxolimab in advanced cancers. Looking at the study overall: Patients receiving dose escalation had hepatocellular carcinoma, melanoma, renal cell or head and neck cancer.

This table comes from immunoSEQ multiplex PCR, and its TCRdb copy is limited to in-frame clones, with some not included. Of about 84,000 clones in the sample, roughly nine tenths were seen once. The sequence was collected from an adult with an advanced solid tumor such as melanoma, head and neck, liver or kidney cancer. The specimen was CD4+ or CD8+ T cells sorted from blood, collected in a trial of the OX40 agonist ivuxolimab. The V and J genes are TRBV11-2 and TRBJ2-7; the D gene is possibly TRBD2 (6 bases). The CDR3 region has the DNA TGTGCCAGCAGCTACACCGGGACTGGGACCTACGAGCAGTACTTC. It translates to CASSYTGTGTYEQYF.